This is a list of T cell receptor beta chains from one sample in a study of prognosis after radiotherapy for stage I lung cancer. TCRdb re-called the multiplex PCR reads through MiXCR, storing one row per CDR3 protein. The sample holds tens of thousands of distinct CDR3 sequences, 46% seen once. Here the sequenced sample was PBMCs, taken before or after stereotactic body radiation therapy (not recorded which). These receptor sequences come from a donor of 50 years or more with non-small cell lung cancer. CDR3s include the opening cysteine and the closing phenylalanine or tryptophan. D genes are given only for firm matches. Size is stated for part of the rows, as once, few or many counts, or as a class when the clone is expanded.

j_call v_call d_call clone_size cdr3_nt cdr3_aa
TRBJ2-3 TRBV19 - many TGTGCCAGTACCAGCGGCCTTTCGGGACGCACAGATACGCAGTATTTT CASTSGLSGRTDTQYF
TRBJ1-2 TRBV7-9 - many TGTGCCAGCAGCTTACAGGGACGTGGGATCGCCTACACCTTC CASSLQGRGIAYTF
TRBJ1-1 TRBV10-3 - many TGTGCCATCGGTAAACAGGGAGGAACTGAAGCTTTCTTT CAIGKQGGTEAFF
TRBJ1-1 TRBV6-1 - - TGTTCCAGCGCCACGGGGGGTGGAAGGAGCGCTTTCTTT CSSATGGGRSAFF
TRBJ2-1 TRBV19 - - TGTGCCAGTCGACCTTACACGAGCTCCTACAATGAGCAGTTCTTC CASRPYTSSYNEQFF
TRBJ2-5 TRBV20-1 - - TGCAGTGCTAGACACCCTGGACTATCGGGATATGGGACCCAGTACTTC CSARHPGLSGYGTQYF
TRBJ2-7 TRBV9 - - TGTGCCAGCAGCCCCTCGGGGTCTTCTCAATACGAGCAGTACTTC CASSPSGSSQYEQYF
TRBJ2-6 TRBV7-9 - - TGTGCCATCAGCTTAGGGCAGCCGGGGGCCAACGTCCTGACTTTC CAISLGQPGANVLTF
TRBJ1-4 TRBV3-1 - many TGTGCCAGCAGCCAGACCCTGGGCACTAATGAAAAACTGTTTTTT CASSQTLGTNEKLFF
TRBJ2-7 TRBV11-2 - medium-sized TGTGCCAGCAGCCTAGACTACGAGCAGTACTTC CASSLDYEQYF
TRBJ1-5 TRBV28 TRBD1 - TGTGCCAGCAGAGGACAGGGGGCTGGCAATCAGCCCCAGCATTTT CASRGQGAGNQPQHF
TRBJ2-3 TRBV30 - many TGTGCCTGGAGTTCTTCAGATACGCAGTATTTT CAWSSSDTQYF
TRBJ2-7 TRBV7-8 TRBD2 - TGTGCCAGCAGTTTCACGAGGGTAGCGGGATCTCTTGAGCAGTACTTC CASSFTRVAGSLEQYF
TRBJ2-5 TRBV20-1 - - TGCAGTGCTAGAGACTCCCGGGCTCGGGGCTTGAGGGTAGGAGAGACCCAGTACTTC CSARDSRARGLRVGETQYF
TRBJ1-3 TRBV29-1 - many TGCAGCGCCCGGGACTCCCGCTCTGGAAACACCATATATTTT CSARDSRSGNTIYF
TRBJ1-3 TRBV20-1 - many TGCAGTGCTATCCCCCAGGGGTTTGGAAACACCATATATTTT CSAIPQGFGNTIYF
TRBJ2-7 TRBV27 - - TGTGCCAGCATGAGAGCGGTAGGTACCTACGAGCAGTACTTC CASMRAVGTYEQYF
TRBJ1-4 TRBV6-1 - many TGTGCCAGCCACCCCTACAGGGTAGGTGTAAAAAGGGGAAAACTGTTTTTT CASHPYRVGVKRGKLFF
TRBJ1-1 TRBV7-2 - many TGTGCCAGCAGCTTAGGGGGAGCGGGGGGAGCTTTCTTT CASSLGGAGGAFF
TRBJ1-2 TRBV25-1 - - TGTGCCAGCAGTGGACTAGTGGGCTGGGTTCATGGCTACACCTTC CASSGLVGWVHGYTF
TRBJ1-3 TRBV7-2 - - TGTGCCAGCAGCTTATCGGGTTCTGGAAACACCATATATTTT CASSLSGSGNTIYF
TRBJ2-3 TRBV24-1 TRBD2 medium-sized TGTGCCACCAGTGATTTTACTAGCGGTAAGGATACGCAGTATTTT CATSDFTSGKDTQYF
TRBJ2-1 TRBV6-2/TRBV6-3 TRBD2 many TGTGCCAGCACTCACACTAGCGGGAGGGCCTGGAATGAGCAGTTCTTC CASTHTSGRAWNEQFF
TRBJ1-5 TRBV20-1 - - TGCAGTGCCAGACCTTGGGGGGGTGGACAGACCAAGCATTTT CSARPWGGGQTKHF
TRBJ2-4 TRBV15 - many TGTGCCACCAGCAGGGGCCAGGACATTCAGTACTTC CATSRGQDIQYF
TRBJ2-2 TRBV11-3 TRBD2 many TGTGCCAGCAGCACCGCGACTAGCGCAGACACCGGGGAGCTGTTTTTT CASSTATSADTGELFF